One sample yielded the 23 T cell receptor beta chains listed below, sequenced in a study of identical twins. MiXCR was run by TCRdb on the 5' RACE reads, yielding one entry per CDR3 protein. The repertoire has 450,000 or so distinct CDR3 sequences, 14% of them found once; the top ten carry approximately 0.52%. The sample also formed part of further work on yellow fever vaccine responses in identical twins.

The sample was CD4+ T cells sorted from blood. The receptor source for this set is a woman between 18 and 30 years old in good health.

In DNA, the CDR3 is TGCAGCGTTGAAGTTGACCCGGCCTACGAGCAGTACTTC. It yields the protein CSVEVDPAYEQYF. The chain recombines TRBV29-1 with TRBJ2-7, with D hard to call. Trimming shortened V by 1 base and J by 2 bases, and 9 bases separated the two germline ends. Germline CDR1 reads SQVTM; CDR2 reads ANQGSEA. The CDR3 has 13 amino acids.

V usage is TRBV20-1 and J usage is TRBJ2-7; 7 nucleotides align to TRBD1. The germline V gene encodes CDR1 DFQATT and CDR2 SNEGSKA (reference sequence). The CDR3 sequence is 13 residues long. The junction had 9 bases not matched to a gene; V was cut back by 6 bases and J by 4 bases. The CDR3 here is CSASRDRSYEQYF. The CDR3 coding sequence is TGCAGTGCCTCAAGGGACAGAAGTTACGAGCAGTACTTC.

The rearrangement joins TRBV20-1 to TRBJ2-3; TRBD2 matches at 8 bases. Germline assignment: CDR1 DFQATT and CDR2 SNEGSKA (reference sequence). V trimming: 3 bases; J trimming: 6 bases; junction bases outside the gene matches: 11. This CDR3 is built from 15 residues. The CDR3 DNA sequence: TGCAGTGCTAGGAACCGGGGGGGCCCCCCCGATACGCAGTATTTT. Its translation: CSARNRGGPPDTQYF.

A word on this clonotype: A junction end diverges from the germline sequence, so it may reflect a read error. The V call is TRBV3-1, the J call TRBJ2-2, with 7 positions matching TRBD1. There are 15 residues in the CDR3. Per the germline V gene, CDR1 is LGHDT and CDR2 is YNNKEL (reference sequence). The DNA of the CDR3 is TGTGCCAGCACCCAAGCAGGGGGAGTCGGCGGGGAGCTGTTTTTT. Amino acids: CASTQAGGVGGELFF.

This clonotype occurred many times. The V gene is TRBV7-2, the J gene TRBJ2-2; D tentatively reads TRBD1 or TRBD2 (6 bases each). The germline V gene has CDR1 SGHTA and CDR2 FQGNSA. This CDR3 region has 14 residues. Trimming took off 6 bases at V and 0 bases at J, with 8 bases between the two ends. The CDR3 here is CASRRDTNTGELFF. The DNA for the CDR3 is TGTGCCAGCAGGCGGGACACGAACACCGGGGAGCTGTTTTTT.

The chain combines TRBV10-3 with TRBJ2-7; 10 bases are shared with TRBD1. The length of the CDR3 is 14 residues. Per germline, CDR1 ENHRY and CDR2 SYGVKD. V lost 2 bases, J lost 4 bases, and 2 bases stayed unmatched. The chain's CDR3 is CAISEAGQGYEQYF. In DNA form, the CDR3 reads TGTGCCATCAGTGAGGCGGGACAGGGGTACGAGCAGTACTTC.

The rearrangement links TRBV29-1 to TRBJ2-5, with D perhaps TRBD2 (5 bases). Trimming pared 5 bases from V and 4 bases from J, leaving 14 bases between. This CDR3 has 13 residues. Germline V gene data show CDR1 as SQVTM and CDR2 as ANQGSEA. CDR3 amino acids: CSVFGLAGETQYF. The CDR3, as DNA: TGCAGCGTTTTCGGGCTAGCAGGAGAGACCCAGTACTTC.

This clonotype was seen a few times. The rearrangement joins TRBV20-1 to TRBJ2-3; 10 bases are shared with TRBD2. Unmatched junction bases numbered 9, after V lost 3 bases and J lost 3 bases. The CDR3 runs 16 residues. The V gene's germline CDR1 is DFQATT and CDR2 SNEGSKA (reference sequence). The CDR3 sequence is CSARAAGGPSTDTQYF. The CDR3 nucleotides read TGCAGTGCTAGGGCAGCGGGAGGGCCCTCGACAGATACGCAGTATTTT.

In DNA form, the CDR3 reads TGTGCCAGCAGCCAAGACCTCAGGACAGGGGGTATGACAGATACGCAGTATTTT. Its protein is CASSQDLRTGGMTDTQYF. V gene TRBV14 combines with J gene TRBJ2-3, with 10 bases that match TRBD1. V lost 0 bases, J lost 3 bases, and 9 bases stayed unmatched. CDR1 and CDR2 from the germline V gene are SGHDN and FVKESK. The CDR3 has 18 residues.

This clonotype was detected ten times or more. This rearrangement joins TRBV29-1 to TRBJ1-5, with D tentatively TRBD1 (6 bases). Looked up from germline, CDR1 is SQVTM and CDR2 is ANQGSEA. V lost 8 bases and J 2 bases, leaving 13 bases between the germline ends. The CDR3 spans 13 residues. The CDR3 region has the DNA TGCAGCCCCCCGGGGGCGGGCAATCAGCCCCAGCATTTT. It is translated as CSPPGAGNQPQHF.

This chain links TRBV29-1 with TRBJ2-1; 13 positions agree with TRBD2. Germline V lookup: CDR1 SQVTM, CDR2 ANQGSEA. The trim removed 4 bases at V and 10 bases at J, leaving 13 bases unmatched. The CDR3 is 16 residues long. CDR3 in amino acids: CSVVEGTSGRAGEQFF. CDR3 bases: TGCAGCGTTGTGGAGGGTACTAGCGGGAGGGCCGGAGAGCAGTTCTTC.

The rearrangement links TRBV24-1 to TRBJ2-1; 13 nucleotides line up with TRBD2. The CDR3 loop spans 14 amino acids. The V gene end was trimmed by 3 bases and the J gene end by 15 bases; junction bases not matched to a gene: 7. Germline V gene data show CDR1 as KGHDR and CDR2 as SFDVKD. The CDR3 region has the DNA TGTGCCACCAGTGATCCCGGGACTAGCGGGGTTTCGTTCTTC. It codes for CATSDPGTSGVSFF.

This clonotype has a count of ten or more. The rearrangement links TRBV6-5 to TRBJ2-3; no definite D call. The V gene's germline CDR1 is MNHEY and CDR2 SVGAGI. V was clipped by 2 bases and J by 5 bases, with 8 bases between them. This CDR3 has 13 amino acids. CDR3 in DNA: TGTGCCAGCAGTTACGGATTGGGAGATACGCAGTATTTT. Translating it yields CASSYGLGDTQYF.

The CDR3 DNA follows: TGTGCCAGCAGTTTTCTTACTCGGGAAGCTTTCTTT. Encoded protein: CASSFLTREAFF. V is TRBV28 and J is TRBJ1-1, with D hard to call. The CDR3 is made up of 12 amino acids. Trimming took 3 bases from V and 8 from J, leaving 10 bases between them. Germline V gene data show CDR1 as MDHEN and CDR2 as SYDVKM.

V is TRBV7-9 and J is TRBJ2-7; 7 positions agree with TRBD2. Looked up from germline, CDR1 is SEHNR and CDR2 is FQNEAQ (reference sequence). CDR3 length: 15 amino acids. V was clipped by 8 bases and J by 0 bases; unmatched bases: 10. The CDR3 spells CASRLSGSSSYEQYF. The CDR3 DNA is TGTGCCAGCCGGCTTAGCGGGTCGAGCTCCTACGAGCAGTACTTC.

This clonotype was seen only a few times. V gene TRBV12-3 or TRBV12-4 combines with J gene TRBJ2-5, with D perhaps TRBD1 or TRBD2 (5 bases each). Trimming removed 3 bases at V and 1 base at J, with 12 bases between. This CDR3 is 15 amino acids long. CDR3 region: CASSFNGDLQETQYF. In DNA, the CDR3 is TGTGCCAGCAGTTTCAACGGGGACCTCCAAGAGACCCAGTACTTC.

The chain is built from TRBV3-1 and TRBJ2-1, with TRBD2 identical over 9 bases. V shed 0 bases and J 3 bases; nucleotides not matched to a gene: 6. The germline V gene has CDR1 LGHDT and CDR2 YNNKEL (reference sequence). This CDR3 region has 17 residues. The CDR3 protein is CASSQDLSSGVYNEQFF. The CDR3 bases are TGTGCCAGCAGCCAAGATTTGTCTAGCGGGGTCTACAATGAGCAGTTCTTC.

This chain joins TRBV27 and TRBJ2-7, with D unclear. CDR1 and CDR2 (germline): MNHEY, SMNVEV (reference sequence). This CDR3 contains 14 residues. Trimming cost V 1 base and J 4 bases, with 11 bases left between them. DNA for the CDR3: TGTGCCAGCAGTTTATATGAACTACCTTACGAGCAGTACTTC. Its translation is CASSLYELPYEQYF.

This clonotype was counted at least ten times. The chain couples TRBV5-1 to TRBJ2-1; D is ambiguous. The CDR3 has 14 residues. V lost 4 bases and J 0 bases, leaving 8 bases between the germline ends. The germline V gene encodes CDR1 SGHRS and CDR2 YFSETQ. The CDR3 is CASSVSSSYNEQFF. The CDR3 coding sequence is TGCGCCAGCAGCGTGTCGAGCTCCTACAATGAGCAGTTCTTC.

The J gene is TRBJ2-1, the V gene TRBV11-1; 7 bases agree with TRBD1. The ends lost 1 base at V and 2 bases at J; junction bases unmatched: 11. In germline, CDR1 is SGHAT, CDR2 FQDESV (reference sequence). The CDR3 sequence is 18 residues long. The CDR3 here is CASSLVTGPGQTYNEQFF. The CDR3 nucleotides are TGTGCCAGCAGCTTAGTGACGGGGCCGGGACAGACCTACAATGAGCAGTTCTTC.

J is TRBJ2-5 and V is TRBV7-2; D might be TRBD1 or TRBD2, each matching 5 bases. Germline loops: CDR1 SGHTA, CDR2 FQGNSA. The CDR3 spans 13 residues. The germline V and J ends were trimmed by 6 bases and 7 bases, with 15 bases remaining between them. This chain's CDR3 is CASSPPGPWTQYF. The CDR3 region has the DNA TGTGCCAGCAGTCCTCCGGGGCCTTGGACCCAGTACTTC.

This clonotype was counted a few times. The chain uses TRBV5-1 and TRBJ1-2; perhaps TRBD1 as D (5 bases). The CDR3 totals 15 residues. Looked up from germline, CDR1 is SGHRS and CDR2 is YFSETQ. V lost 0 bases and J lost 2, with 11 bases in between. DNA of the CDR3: TGCGCCAGCAGCTTGGAGTCGGAGGGGAACTATGGCTACACCTTC. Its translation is CASSLESEGNYGYTF.

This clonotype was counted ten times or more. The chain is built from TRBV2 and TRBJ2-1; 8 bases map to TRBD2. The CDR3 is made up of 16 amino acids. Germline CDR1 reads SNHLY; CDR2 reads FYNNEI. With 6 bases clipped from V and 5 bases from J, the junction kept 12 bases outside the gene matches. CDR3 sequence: CASRAPRGALNNEQFF. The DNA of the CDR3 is TGTGCCAGCAGGGCCCCGCGGGGGGCTCTCAACAATGAGCAGTTCTTC.